Described below is a single T cell receptor (beta chain) sequence and its context. The record originates from a study of blood T cells in healthy people across ages. This CDR3 comprises 15 residues. Germline loops: CDR1 SGHVS, CDR2 FQNEAQ. J gave up 6 bases and V 8 bases, and 11 bases lay outside the gene matches. With a J-beta primer mix and a sample-barcoded 5' primer, a second PCR ran about 7 to 11 cycles. MiXCR was run by TCRdb on the 5' RACE reads, yielding one entry per CDR3 protein. This table holds approximately 1.5 million distinct CDR3 sequences, roughly a third found once. This TCR derives from a woman aged 25-40 years in good health. The sequencing sample was made of blood. The chain employs TRBV7-8 and TRBJ1-5; 9 nucleotides agree with TRBD1. CDR3 in amino acids: CASGMGWDRAQPQHF. The CDR3 DNA reads TGTGCCAGCGGCATGGGGTGGGACAGGGCTCAGCCCCAGCATTTT. Variable domain in full (rest from reference TRBV7-8 and TRBJ1-5): GAGVSQSPRYKVAKRGQDVALRCDPISGHVSLFWYQQALGQGPEFLTYFQNEAQLDKSGLPSDRFFAERPEGSVSTLKIQRTQQEDSAVYLCASGMGWDRAQPQHFGDGTRLSIL.